The text below deals with one T cell receptor (beta chain). The sample belongs to a study of T cell responses to AZD1222 COVID-19 vaccine. Deletions cut 4 bases from V and 0 bases from J, with 6 bases between. The length of the CDR3 is 13 residues. Germline V lookup: CDR1 GTSNPN, CDR2 SVGIG (reference sequence). Using immunoSEQ multiplex PCR, the repertoire was profiled, and TCRdb retains in-frame clones only, with some absent. This sample has 150,000 to 200,000 clones; 90% to 95% occur once, and the top ten carry less than 4.5%. The TCR was taken from an adult who received the MenACWY meningococcal vaccine as a control. Sequences were derived from peripheral blood, sampled 28 days after the second dose of the MenACWY control vaccine. V and J are TRBV30 and TRBJ1-4; D remains unclear. The CDR3, as DNA: TGTGCCTGGAAAATTACAACTAATGAAAAACTGTTTTTT. Protein sequence: CAWKITTNEKLFF. The complete variable domain, with remaining parts taken from reference TRBV30 and TRBJ1-4, reads SQTIHQWPATLVQPVGSPLSLECTVEGTSNPNLYWYRQAAGRGLQLLFYSVGIGQISSEVPQNLSASRPQDRQFILSSKKLLLSDSGFYLCAWKITTNEKLFFGSGTQLSVL.